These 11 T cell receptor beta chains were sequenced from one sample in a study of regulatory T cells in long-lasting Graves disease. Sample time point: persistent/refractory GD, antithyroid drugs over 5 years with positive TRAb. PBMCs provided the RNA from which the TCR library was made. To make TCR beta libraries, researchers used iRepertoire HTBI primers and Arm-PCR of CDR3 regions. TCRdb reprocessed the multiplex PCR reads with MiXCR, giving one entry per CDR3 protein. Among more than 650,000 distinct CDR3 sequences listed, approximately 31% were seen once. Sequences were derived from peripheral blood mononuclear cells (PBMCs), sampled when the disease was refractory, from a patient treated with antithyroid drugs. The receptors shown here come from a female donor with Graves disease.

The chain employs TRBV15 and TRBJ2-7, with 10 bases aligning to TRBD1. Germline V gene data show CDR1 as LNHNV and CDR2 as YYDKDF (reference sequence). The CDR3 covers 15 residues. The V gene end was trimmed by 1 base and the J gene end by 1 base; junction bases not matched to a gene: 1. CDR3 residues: CATSRVGQGSYEQYF. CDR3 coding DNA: TGTGCCACCAGCAGAGTGGGACAGGGGTCCTACGAGCAGTACTTC. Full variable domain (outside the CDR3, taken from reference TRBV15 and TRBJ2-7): DAMVIQNPRYQVTQFGKPVTLSCSQTLNHNVMYWYQQKSSQAPKLLFHYYDKDFNNEADTPDNFQSRRPNTSFCFLDIRSPGLGDTAMYLCATSRVGQGSYEQYFGPGTRLTVT.

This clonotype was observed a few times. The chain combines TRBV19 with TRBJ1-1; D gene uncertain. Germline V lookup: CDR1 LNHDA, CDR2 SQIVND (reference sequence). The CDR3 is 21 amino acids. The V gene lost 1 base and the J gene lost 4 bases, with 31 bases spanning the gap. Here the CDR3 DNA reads TGTGCCAGTAGTATAGTAAGACCCACTCCTGAGGTGGCAGGTTCGCGCACTGAAGCTTTCTTT. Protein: CASSIVRPTPEVAGSRTEAFF. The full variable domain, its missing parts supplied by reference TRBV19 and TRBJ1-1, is DGGITQSPKYLFRKEGQNVTLSCEQNLNHDAMYWYRQDPGQGLRLIYYSQIVNDFQKGDIAEGYSVSREKKESFPLTVTSAQKNPTAFYLCASSIVRPTPEVAGSRTEAFFGQGTRLTVV.

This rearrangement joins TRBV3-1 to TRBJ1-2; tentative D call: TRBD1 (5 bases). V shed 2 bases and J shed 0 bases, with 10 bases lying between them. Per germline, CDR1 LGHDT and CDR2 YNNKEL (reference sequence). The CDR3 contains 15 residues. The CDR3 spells CASSQMDTANYGYTF. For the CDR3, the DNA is TGTGCCAGCAGCCAAATGGACACCGCTAACTATGGCTACACCTTC.

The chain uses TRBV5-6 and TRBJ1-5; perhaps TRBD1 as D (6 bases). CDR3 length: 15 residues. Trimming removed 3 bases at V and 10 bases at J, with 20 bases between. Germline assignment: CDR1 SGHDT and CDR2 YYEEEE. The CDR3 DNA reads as TGTGCCAGCAGCTCGTCCTACAGGGCCTTGGAACCCCAGCATTTT. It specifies CASSSSYRALEPQHF.

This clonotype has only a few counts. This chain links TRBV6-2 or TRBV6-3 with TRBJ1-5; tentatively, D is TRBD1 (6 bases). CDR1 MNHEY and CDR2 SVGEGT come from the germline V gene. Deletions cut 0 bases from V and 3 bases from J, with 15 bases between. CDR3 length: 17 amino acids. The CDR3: CASSYSKAGATNQPQHF. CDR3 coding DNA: TGTGCCAGCAGTTACTCGAAGGCAGGGGCGACCAATCAGCCCCAGCATTTT.

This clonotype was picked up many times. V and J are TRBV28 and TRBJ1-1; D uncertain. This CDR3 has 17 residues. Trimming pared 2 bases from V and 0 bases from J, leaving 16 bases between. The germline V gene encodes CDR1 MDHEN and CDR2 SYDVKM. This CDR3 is CASSLGVREKMNTEAFF. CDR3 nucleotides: TGTGCCAGCAGTTTAGGCGTTCGGGAAAAGATGAACACTGAAGCTTTCTTT.

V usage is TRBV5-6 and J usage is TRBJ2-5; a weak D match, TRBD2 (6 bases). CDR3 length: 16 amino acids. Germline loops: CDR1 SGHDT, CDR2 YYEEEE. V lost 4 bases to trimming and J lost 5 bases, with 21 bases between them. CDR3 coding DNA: TGTGCCAGCAGCCCCTCATCCCGGAGGGCCGGGGAGACCCAGTACTTC. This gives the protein CASSPSSRRAGETQYF.

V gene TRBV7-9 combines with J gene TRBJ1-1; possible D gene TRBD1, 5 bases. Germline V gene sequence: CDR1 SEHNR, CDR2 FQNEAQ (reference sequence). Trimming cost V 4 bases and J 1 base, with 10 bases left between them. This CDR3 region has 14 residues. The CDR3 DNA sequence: TGTGCCAGCAGCTCCTTGGGGGAGAACACTGAAGCTTTCTTT. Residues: CASSSLGENTEAFF.

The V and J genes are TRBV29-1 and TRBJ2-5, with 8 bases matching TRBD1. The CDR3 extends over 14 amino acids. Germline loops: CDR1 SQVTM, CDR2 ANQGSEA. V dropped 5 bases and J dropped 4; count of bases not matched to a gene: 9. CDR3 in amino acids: CSVQSQGGGETQYF. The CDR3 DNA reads TGCAGCGTTCAATCACAGGGGGGAGGAGAGACCCAGTACTTC.

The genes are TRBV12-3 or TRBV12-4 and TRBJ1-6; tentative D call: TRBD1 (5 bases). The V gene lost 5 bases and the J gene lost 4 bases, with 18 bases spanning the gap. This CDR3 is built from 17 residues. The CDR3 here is CASSPRSRDGYNSPLHF. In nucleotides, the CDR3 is TGTGCCAGCAGTCCTAGATCCCGGGACGGATATAATTCACCCCTCCACTTT.

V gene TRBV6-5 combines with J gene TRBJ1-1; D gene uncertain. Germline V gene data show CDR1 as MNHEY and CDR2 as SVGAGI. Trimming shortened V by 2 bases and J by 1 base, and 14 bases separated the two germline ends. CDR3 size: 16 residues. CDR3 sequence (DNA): TGTGCCAGCAGTTACCTTTTATTCGACGGGAACACTGAAGCTTTCTTT. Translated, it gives CASSYLLFDGNTEAFF.